This T cell receptor (beta chain) was captured in a study of shared clonotypes between healthy human individuals. Study-wide results and caveats: The authors sampled blood alone, and tissue repertoires likely differ. Memory subsets generally showed smaller estimated richness than naive subsets did.

Nashville, Tennessee was home to all donors, who were Caucasian adults. Repertoires were generated with immunoSEQ multiplex PCR, while TCRdb's copy carries only in-frame clones and drops some. Here the sample spans over a million clones, 70% to 80% being singletons. Worth noting for this clone: Its matching antigen is unknown.

Germline CDR1 MNHEY, CDR2 SMNVEV (reference sequence). This CDR3 has 15 amino acids. Material for sequencing was memory CD4+ T cells from PBMCs. Subset noted: CD45RA-negative fraction. The sequence was collected from a man between 18 and 29 years old in good health. Some clones in this sample may be carry-over from other donors' samples. The gene calls are TRBV27 and TRBJ2-5; 11 bases match TRBD2. The DNA matches TRBJ2-7 better at its end, which makes the J call doubtful. The DNA of the CDR3 is TGTGCCAGCAGTCATCGACTAGCGGGGACCTACGAGCAGTACTTC. The encoded protein is CASSHRLAGTYEQYF.